Below, 23 T cell receptor beta chains from the same sample are listed, as sequenced in a study of T cells in Graves' hyperthyroidism and ophthalmopathy. It was RNA transcripts that yielded the amplified TCR beta CDR3 regions. First-round RT-PCR of the TCR CDR3 relied on the HTBI primer set. TCRdb recomputed calls from the multiplex PCR reads with MiXCR, one row per CDR3 protein. The sample has hundreds of thousands of distinct CDR3 sequences; just under 20% are singletons. Sequenced sample: blood. These receptors all come from a man aged 35 to 55 with Graves' ophthalmopathy.

This clonotype was seen a handful of times. CDR3 DNA: TGTGCCACCCAACACGGGAGTTTTACAGATACGCAGTATTTT. This translates into CATQHGSFTDTQYF. V is TRBV28 and J is TRBJ2-3; maybe TRBD2 (6 bases). Germline loops: CDR1 MDHEN, CDR2 SYDVKM. The CDR3 length is 14 residues. Between the trimmed V and J ends, which lost 10 bases and 3 bases, there was a span of 17 bases.

Ten or more counts support this clonotype. V usage is TRBV28 and J usage is TRBJ2-3; TRBD2 aligns across 10 bases. Germline values: CDR1 MDHEN, CDR2 SYDVKM. The V gene end was trimmed by 4 bases and the J gene end by 8 bases; junction bases not matched to a gene: 12. CDR3 size: 16 residues. CDR3 amino acids: CASSSSGTSAIVTQYF. The CDR3 DNA reads as TGTGCCAGCAGTTCGTCCGGGACTAGCGCCATAGTTACGCAGTATTTT.

The CDR3 coding sequence is TGTGCCAGCAGTTACCGGAGGACTCGCTCCTACGAGCAGTACTTC. Translating gives CASSYRRTRSYEQYF. The chain uses TRBV6-2 or TRBV6-3 and TRBJ2-7; TRBD2 is a possible D gene (5 bases). CDR1 is MNHEY, CDR2 SVGEGT, per germline. The germline V and J ends were trimmed by 2 bases and 0 bases, with 11 bases remaining between them. The CDR3 consists of 15 residues.

The chain joins TRBV3-1 to TRBJ2-1, with D unresolved. This CDR3 is built from 15 residues. Germline V gene data show CDR1 as LGHDT and CDR2 as YNNKEL (reference sequence). V was shortened by 0 bases and J by 7 bases, with 13 bases between the two germline ends. The CDR3 DNA reads TGTGCCAGCAGCCAAGACTCAGGACGGCTAAATGAGCAGTTCTTC. This sequence encodes CASSQDSGRLNEQFF.

About this clonotype itself: This could be a read error, since a much larger clone is one nucleotide away. J is TRBJ2-2 and V is TRBV2; D may match TRBD1 or TRBD2 (5 bases each). Germline-derived CDR1 and CDR2 are SNHLY and FYNNEI. The CDR3 runs 13 residues. Trimming left V 6 bases short and J 7 bases short, with 12 bases between. CDR3 sequence (DNA): TGTGCCAGCAGCTCCGAGGGGCTCGGGGAGCTGTTTTTT. The encoded protein is CASSSEGLGELFF.

Remarks on this clonotype: This could be a read error, since a much larger clone is one nucleotide away. J is TRBJ2-7 and V is TRBV28; a possible D gene is TRBD1 (5 bases). Germline CDR1 is MDHEN and CDR2 is SYDVKM. The V end was cut by 3 bases, the J end by 6 bases, with 15 bases between. This CDR3 region has 14 residues. The CDR3 here is CASSLSMGLSEQYF. For the CDR3, the DNA is TGTGCCAGCAGTTTGAGCATGGGGCTCTCCGAGCAGTACTTC.

This clonotype was seen many times. This chain joins TRBV7-8 and TRBJ2-3, with 13 bases lining up with TRBD2. CDR3 size: 17 residues. Germline V gene data show CDR1 as SGHVS and CDR2 as FQNEAQ. V trimming: 4 bases; J trimming: 0 bases; junction bases outside the gene matches: 4. CDR3 bases: TGTGCCAGCAGCTCGATACTAGCGGGAGGGAGCACAGATACGCAGTATTTT. Translation gives CASSSILAGGSTDTQYF.

The genes are TRBV7-9 and TRBJ1-2; possible D gene TRBD1, 5 bases. The CDR3 is 15 amino acids. Germline V gene sequence: CDR1 SEHNR, CDR2 FQNEAQ (reference sequence). V was shortened by 0 bases and J by 7 bases, with 15 bases between the two germline ends. This CDR3 is CASSLALSGSAGYTF. The CDR3 nucleotides are TGTGCCAGCAGCTTAGCGCTCTCAGGGTCGGCTGGCTACACCTTC.

This clonotype was counted ten times or more. This chain uses TRBV2 with TRBJ2-7, with 9 bases matching TRBD2. This CDR3 contains 15 residues. Trimming at V came to 6 bases and at J to 1 base, leaving 7 bases not matched to a gene. Germline CDR1 reads SNHLY; CDR2 reads FYNNEI. Here the CDR3 reads CASSGSGGLSYEQYF. The CDR3 nucleotides are TGTGCCAGCAGCGGTAGCGGGGGCCTATCCTACGAGCAGTACTTC.

This chain connects TRBV28 to TRBJ1-4; D gene uncertain. The CDR3 consists of 15 residues. V was pared by 6 bases and J by 8 bases, with 19 bases between. Germline-derived CDR1 and CDR2 are MDHEN and SYDVKM. In nucleotides, the CDR3 is TGTGCCAGCAGCATACCTTCCCGCGGGAGAGAAAAACTGTTTTTT. Residues: CASSIPSRGREKLFF.

The chain joins TRBV10-3 to TRBJ2-4; TRBD2 aligns across 11 bases. Germline V lookup: CDR1 ENHRY, CDR2 SYGVKD. Trimming removed 0 bases from V and 6 bases from J; junction bases left unmatched: 4. CDR3 length: 16 amino acids. This CDR3 is CAISESLAGVGNIQYF. CDR3 bases: TGTGCCATCAGTGAGTCACTAGCGGGAGTCGGAAACATTCAGTACTTC.

J is TRBJ1-2 and V is TRBV30, with 8 bases identical to TRBD1. The CDR3 is 11 amino acids. V dropped 5 bases and J dropped 7; count of bases not matched to a gene: 3. Germline-derived CDR1 and CDR2 are GTSNPN and SVGIG (reference sequence). The CDR3 DNA reads as TGTGCCTGGGAACAGGGGGGTGGCTACACCTTC. Translated: CAWEQGGGYTF.

This clonotype has only a few counts. The chain links TRBV28 to TRBJ1-1, with D perhaps TRBD1 (6 bases). V was pared by 4 bases and J by 0 bases, with 9 bases between. The CDR3 length is 14 residues. Germline CDR1 MDHEN, CDR2 SYDVKM. CDR3 in DNA: TGTGCCAGCAGTTCGGGGGCCATGAACACTGAAGCTTTCTTT. This translates into CASSSGAMNTEAFF.

The chain employs TRBV7-3 and TRBJ2-3, with TRBD2 as a possible D gene (6 bases). The CDR3 sequence is 14 residues long. Trimming left V 5 bases short and J 3 bases short, with 12 bases between. Per the germline V gene, CDR1 is SGHTA and CDR2 is FQGTGA. The CDR3 is CASSQVGGTDTQYF. In nucleotides, the CDR3 is TGTGCCAGCAGCCAAGTGGGGGGAACAGATACGCAGTATTTT.

This rearrangement joins TRBV7-3 to TRBJ2-1, with D unresolved. From germline, CDR1 is SGHTA and CDR2 FQGTGA. V was clipped by 5 bases and J by 0 bases, with 14 bases between them. CDR3 length: 16 amino acids. The CDR3 loop reads CASSPQGLSSYNEQFF. In nucleotides, the CDR3 is TGTGCCAGCAGCCCCCAAGGCCTGAGCTCCTACAATGAGCAGTTCTTC.

This chain uses TRBV6-1 with TRBJ2-1; unclear D gene. V lost 7 bases to trimming and J lost 2 bases, with 15 bases between them. The CDR3 has 15 residues. Germline CDR1 is MNHNS and CDR2 is SASEGT. The CDR3 bases are TGTGCCAGCAATCCCCACAGCAGCACCTACAATGAGCAGTTCTTC. It is translated as CASNPHSSTYNEQFF.

This clonotype was seen ten or more times. V and J are TRBV27 and TRBJ2-7; 8 bases map to TRBD2. Germline loops: CDR1 MNHEY, CDR2 SMNVEV (reference sequence). This CDR3 is 13 amino acids long. Trimming removed 6 bases from V and 4 bases from J; junction bases left unmatched: 5. The CDR3 DNA reads as TGTGCCAGCAGGTCGGCGGGAGGATACGAGCAGTACTTC. As protein: CASRSAGGYEQYF.

V usage is TRBV7-9 and J usage is TRBJ1-4, with a weak D call TRBD1 (5 bases). CDR1 SEHNR and CDR2 FQNEAQ come from the germline V gene (reference sequence). Deletions cut 2 bases from V and 1 base from J, with 11 bases between. This CDR3 has 16 residues. CDR3 sequence: CASSLKWGRTNEKLFF. CDR3 coding DNA: TGTGCCAGCAGCTTAAAGTGGGGCAGAACTAATGAAAAACTGTTTTTT. The entire variable domain, with the rest obtained from reference TRBV7-9 and TRBJ1-4, is as follows: DTGVSQNPRHKITKRGQNVTFRCDPISEHNRLYWYRQTLGQGPEFLTYFQNEAQLEKSRLLSDRFSAERPKGSFSTLEIQRTEQGDSAMYLCASSLKWGRTNEKLFFGSGTQLSVL.

This clonotype was counted a few times. The chain recombines TRBV20-1 with TRBJ2-1; 7 nucleotides align to TRBD1. The ends lost 6 bases at V and 4 bases at J; junction bases unmatched: 12. The CDR3 sequence is 15 residues long. From germline, CDR1 is DFQATT and CDR2 SNEGSKA (reference sequence). CDR3 amino acids: CSATPLSRGYNEQFF. The CDR3 DNA sequence: TGCAGTGCCACCCCCCTGAGCAGGGGGTACAATGAGCAGTTCTTC.

A few counts support this clonotype. V is TRBV28 and J is TRBJ1-2, with D possibly being TRBD1 (5 bases). Per germline, CDR1 MDHEN and CDR2 SYDVKM. V gave up 7 bases and J gave up 7 bases, with 19 bases separating them. The CDR3 consists of 14 residues. CDR3 nucleotides: TGTGCCAGCATCCCCTCTAGGTGGGGCCGTGGCTACACCTTC. As protein: CASIPSRWGRGYTF.

The chain carries TRBV10-2 and TRBJ1-5; TRBD1 is a possible D gene (5 bases). The CDR3 consists of 15 residues. V lost 5 bases to trimming and J lost 4 bases, with 15 bases between them. CDR1 is WSHSY and CDR2 is SAAADI in the germline V gene. Here the CDR3 reads CASSKNRDRNQPQHF. DNA of the CDR3: TGCGCCAGCAGTAAGAACCGGGACCGGAATCAGCCCCAGCATTTT.

This clonotype was seen a few times. The V and J genes are TRBV30 and TRBJ2-2, with D maybe TRBD2 (5 bases). V was cut by 1 base and J by 5 bases, with 11 bases left in between. Germline loops: CDR1 GTSNPN, CDR2 SVGIG (reference sequence). CDR3 length: 14 amino acids. This CDR3 is CAWSELGSTGELFF. CDR3 coding DNA: TGTGCCTGGAGTGAACTAGGCTCAACCGGGGAGCTGTTTTTT.

The sample holds many counts of this clonotype. This sequence joins TRBV6-2 or TRBV6-3 and TRBJ2-6, with 9 nucleotides matching TRBD2. This CDR3 region has 15 residues. V trimming: 7 bases; J trimming: 2 bases; junction bases outside the gene matches: 3. From germline, CDR1 is MNHEY and CDR2 SVGEGT. CDR3 in DNA: TGTGCCAGCACTGTAGCGGGGGCTGGGGCCAACGTCCTGACTTTC. Translated, it gives CASTVAGAGANVLTF.